This TCR beta chain was captured by sequencing in a study of blood T cells in healthy people across ages. Study outcomes and limitations: Getting older went along with TCR beta diversity per million T cells dropping roughly linearly. Naive CD4+ cell counts and diversity both ran higher in long-lived than in aged donors. It was not known whether donors were CMV positive (a possible confounder of expanded clonotype changes).

Donor samples were obtained from healthy Caucasian individuals from Russia, aged about 6 to 95. Through a sample-barcoded 5' primer and a J-beta primer mix, a second PCR was run for about 6 to 11 cycles. TCRdb itself ran the 5' RACE reads through MiXCR, one entry per CDR3 protein. The sample shows hundreds of thousands of distinct CDR3 sequences, around 45% of them seen only once. This clonotype was counted between two and nine times. Its antigen remains unknown. The CDR3 totals 14 residues. Germline trimming cut 7 bases from V and 5 bases from J; bases unmatched to any gene: 10. Germline V gene data show CDR1 as SGHRS and CDR2 as YFSETQ.

The receptor's source is a woman in her fifties or sixties in good health. The sequenced sample consisted of blood. This rearrangement joins TRBV5-1 to TRBJ2-5, with 8 bases matching TRBD1. CDR3 nucleotides: TGCGCCAGCCGTTCCGGACAGGGTTTGGAGACCCAGTACTTC. Residues: CASRSGQGLETQYF.